The 15 T cell receptor beta chains below were found in one sample sequenced in a study of cytomegalovirus exposure and HLA in healthy donors. A multiplex PCR was run with 60 Vbeta primers and 13 Jbeta primers. Some clones are missing from TCRdb's copy, which holds only in-frame ones; the method was immunoSEQ multiplex PCR. Of about 180,000 clones detected, over 70% appear once; the ten largest clones hold around 1.5%. The source material was PBMCs. These receptors were obtained from a man between 18 and 35 years old in good health and CMV-seronegative.

This clone was counted a few times. The chain has TRBV7-9 and TRBJ1-4; D unclear. Germline V gene data show CDR1 as SEHNR and CDR2 as FQNEAQ (reference sequence). The CDR3 length is 14 residues. The V gene lost 3 bases and the J gene lost 2 bases, with 7 bases spanning the gap. The CDR3 loop is CASSLWQTNEKLFF. The CDR3 nucleotides are TGTGCCAGCAGCTTGTGGCAGACTAATGAAAAACTGTTTTTT.

V gene TRBV4-3 combines with J gene TRBJ1-2; TRBD1 matches at 10 bases. The CDR3 totals 14 residues. Germline values: CDR1 LGHNA, CDR2 YSLEER. With 7 bases clipped from V and 5 bases from J, the junction kept 7 bases outside the gene matches. For the CDR3, the DNA is TGCGCCAGCACAAGGGACAGGGGAAATTATGGCTACACCTTC. Protein sequence: CASTRDRGNYGYTF.

The chain has TRBV7-2 and TRBJ2-7; unclear D gene. CDR1 is SGHTA, CDR2 FQGNSA, per germline. Trimming removed 4 bases at V and 4 bases at J, with 8 bases between. CDR3 length equals 12 residues. The CDR3 here is CASSSNRYEQYF. Here the CDR3 DNA reads TGTGCCAGCAGCTCGAACCGGTACGAGCAGTACTTC.

V is TRBV7-2 and J is TRBJ2-5, with 11 bases aligning to TRBD1. Germline CDR1 reads SGHTA; CDR2 reads FQGNSA. The J segment lost 4 bases and the V segment lost 3 bases, leaving 4 bases of the junction unmatched. The CDR3 is made up of 15 amino acids. For the CDR3, the DNA is TGTGCCAGCAGCTTGTGGACAGGGGGCGCAGAGACCCAGTACTTC. Amino acids: CASSLWTGGAETQYF.

This sequence joins TRBV28 and TRBJ1-1; TRBD1 matches at 9 bases. J gave up 0 bases and V 5 bases, and 10 bases lay outside the gene matches. Germline CDR1 reads MDHEN; CDR2 reads SYDVKM. This CDR3 is 17 amino acids long. In DNA, the CDR3 is TGTGCCAGCAGTACGTGGCACACAGGGGGCTTGAACACTGAAGCTTTCTTT. Its translation: CASSTWHTGGLNTEAFF.

The chain carries TRBV6-1 and TRBJ1-6; no definite D call. This CDR3 contains 15 residues. The V gene lost 4 bases and the J gene lost 8 bases, with 15 bases spanning the gap. CDR1 is MNHNS, CDR2 SASEGT, per germline. The CDR3 nucleotides are TGTGCCAGCAGTGCCCCCGGGGAAGTGGATTCACCCCTCCACTTT. As protein: CASSAPGEVDSPLHF.

The chain uses TRBV4-3 and TRBJ2-3; a weak D match, TRBD2 (5 bases). Trimming stripped 0 bases from V and 3 bases from J, with 7 bases between. The CDR3 runs to 14 residues. Germline CDR1 is LGHNA and CDR2 is YSLEER. Here the CDR3 reads CASSQELGTDTQYF. CDR3 coding DNA: TGCGCCAGCAGCCAAGAACTAGGTACAGATACGCAGTATTTT.

This clone was seen a handful of times. This chain joins TRBV30 and TRBJ1-2, with D perhaps TRBD1 (6 bases). With 3 bases removed from V and 7 bases from J, the gap between germline ends came to 15 bases. CDR1 and CDR2 (germline): GTSNPN, SVGIG (reference sequence). The CDR3 is 13 amino acids. CDR3 sequence: CAWSADRRSGYTF. Here the CDR3 DNA reads TGTGCCTGGAGCGCGGACAGAAGGAGTGGCTACACCTTC.

The J gene is TRBJ2-5, the V gene TRBV4-3, with 8 bases identical to TRBD2. V lost 0 bases and J lost 1; bases outside the gene matches: 1. The CDR3 is 15 residues long. Germline CDR1 is LGHNA and CDR2 is YSLEER. CDR3 DNA sequence: TGCGCCAGCAGCCAAGAAACTAGCGGCCAAGAGACCCAGTACTTC. Translation gives CASSQETSGQETQYF.

This chain links TRBV7-9 with TRBJ2-7; D is undetermined. Germline V gene lookup returns CDR1 SEHNR and CDR2 FQNEAQ (reference sequence). CDR3 length: 19 residues. Trimming pared 3 bases from V and 3 bases from J, leaving 27 bases between. The CDR3 DNA follows: TGTGCCAGCAGCTTTCAGGTATTGGGCAAACCCTTTTTTTTCTACGAGCAGTACTTC. As protein: CASSFQVLGKPFFFYEQYF.

The CDR3 DNA sequence: TGTGCCAGCAGTTTATCCCGACAGGGGTCGGGGGACACTGAAGCTTTCTTT. Its translation is CASSLSRQGSGDTEAFF. This chain uses TRBV28 with TRBJ1-1; the match to TRBD1 covers 8 bases. In germline, CDR1 is MDHEN, CDR2 SYDVKM. Trimming removed 1 base from V and 3 bases from J; junction bases left unmatched: 10. The CDR3 length is 17 residues.

The CDR3 sequence: CASSSSRTGGGETQYF. The CDR3 nucleotides read TGTGCCAGCAGTTCGAGCCGGACAGGGGGCGGAGAGACCCAGTACTTC. V gene TRBV27 combines with J gene TRBJ2-5, with 11 nucleotides matching TRBD1. This CDR3 contains 16 residues. Germline CDR1 MNHEY, CDR2 SMNVEV (reference sequence). Trimming removed 4 bases from V and 4 bases from J; junction bases left unmatched: 8.

As to this clone: A junction end diverges from the germline sequence, so it may reflect a read error. The genes are TRBV6-1 and TRBJ2-4; 10 bases agree with TRBD1. Germline CDR1 MNHNS, CDR2 SASEGT. The CDR3 is made up of 17 amino acids. CDR3 DNA: TGTGCCAGCAGAGAAGCGACAGGGGGCTTTGCCAAAAACATTCAGTACTTC. Translating it yields CASREATGGFAKNIQYF.

The chain uses TRBV2 and TRBJ2-5, with TRBD2 identical over 14 bases. The CDR3 sequence is 17 residues long. V lost 4 bases and J lost 1; bases outside the gene matches: 5. The germline CDR1 and CDR2 sequences are SNHLY and FYNNEI. The CDR3 spells CASSVPTSGGAQETQYF. The CDR3 DNA follows: TGTGCCAGCAGTGTTCCGACTAGCGGGGGGGCCCAAGAGACCCAGTACTTC.

V gene TRBV27 combines with J gene TRBJ2-7, with D tentatively TRBD1 (6 bases). V was clipped by 0 bases and J by 8 bases, with 14 bases between them. From germline, CDR1 is MNHEY and CDR2 SMNVEV (reference sequence). This CDR3 has 14 residues. The CDR3 spells CASSLSGPQGKQYF. As DNA, the CDR3 is TGTGCCAGCAGTTTATCGGGACCCCAGGGGAAGCAGTACTTC.